The rows below give T cell receptor beta chains drawn from one sample of a study of cytomegalovirus exposure and HLA in healthy donors. The method was immunoSEQ multiplex PCR; TCRdb's version includes in-frame clones alone and lacks a portion of them. The data show 120,000 or so clones, approximately 78% seen once. Sequencing was done on a sample of PBMCs. The receptors derive from a middle-aged woman in good health and CMV-seropositive. The CDR3 runs from the conserved cysteine through the conserved F or W. A D gene is named only where the DNA matches it firmly. Clone size, where shown, is once, few, many, or a class for clones that have expanded.

len	abundance	v_gene	j_gene	d_gene	CDR3nt	CDR3aa
21	few	TRBV2	TRBJ1-3	NA	TGTGCCAGCAGTGAATCCGGTGTGAAGGGGGTACTACGGCTTGACGGAAACACCATATATTTT	CASSESGVKGVLRLDGNTIYF
14	NA	TRBV7-9	TRBJ1-1	NA	TGTGCCAGCAGCTACGCGGGGGTGAACACTGAAGCTTTCTTT	CASSYAGVNTEAFF
13	NA	TRBV7-3	TRBJ2-3	TRBD1	TGTGCCAGCAGGAGACAGGGGACAGATACGCAGTATTTT	CASRRQGTDTQYF
15	NA	TRBV18	TRBJ2-3	TRBD1	TGTGCCAGCTCACCGCAGGGACAGGACACAGATACGCAGTATTTT	CASSPQGQDTDTQYF
15	NA	TRBV5-1	TRBJ1-1	TRBD1	TGCGCCAGCAGTAGGACAGGGATGTATTTAACTGAAGCTTTCTTT	CASSRTGMYLTEAFF
15	once	TRBV25-1	TRBJ2-5	TRBD2	TGTGCCAGCAGTGGGACTAGCGGGGGGCAAGAGACCCAGTACTTC	CASSGTSGGQETQYF
12	NA	TRBV11-1	TRBJ1-1	NA	TGTGCCAGCAGCCCCTGGCAAACTGAAGCTTTCTTT	CASSPWQTEAFF
14	NA	TRBV5-4	TRBJ2-7	TRBD1	TGTGCCAGCAGCTTAAGGACAGGCGCGTACGAGCAGTACTTC	CASSLRTGAYEQYF
17	NA	TRBV4-1	TRBJ2-1	NA	TGCGCCAGCAGCCAAGTTTCACAGGGCCCTACCTACAATGAGCAGTTCTTC	CASSQVSQGPTYNEQFF
15	NA	TRBV13	TRBJ2-1	TRBD1	TGTGCCAGCAGCGTAAGGGACAGAACCTACAATGAGCAGTTCTTC	CASSVRDRTYNEQFF
14	NA	TRBV6-4	TRBJ2-3	TRBD2	TGTGCCAGCAGTGAACTAGCGTCGACAGATACGCAGTATTTT	CASSELASTDTQYF
14	NA	TRBV11-2	TRBJ2-7	TRBD1	TGTGCCAGCAGCTTCGGGACAGGGGATTACGAGCAGTACTTC	CASSFGTGDYEQYF
13	NA	TRBV29-1	TRBJ2-7	NA	TGCAGCGTTGGGGGCAGGGGGGACTACGAGCAGTACTTC	CSVGGRGDYEQYF
17	once	TRBV28	TRBJ1-1	TRBD1	TGTGCCAGCAGTTTAACGGGACAGGGGAGGATGAACACTGAAGCTTTCTTT	CASSLTGQGRMNTEAFF
13	once	TRBV5-1	TRBJ1-5	NA	TGCGCCAGCAGCCTCGAAGCGCAGGGGCCCCAGCATTTT	CASSLEAQGPQHF
14	NA	TRBV6-1	TRBJ1-5	NA	TGTGCCAGCAGTGAGACAGGAGGCAATCAGCCCCAGCATTTT	CASSETGGNQPQHF
16	NA	TRBV5-8	TRBJ2-3	TRBD2	TGTGCCAGCAGCTTGCGGCTAGCGGGGTACACAGATACGCAGTATTTT	CASSLRLAGYTDTQYF
14	NA	TRBV2	TRBJ1-1	NA	TGTGCCAGCAGTGAAGGAGGATTGAACACTGAAGCTTTCTTT	CASSEGGLNTEAFF
17	NA	TRBV7-9	TRBJ2-7	TRBD1	TGTGCCAGCAGCTCCTCTTGGGTAAGGGACAGGCCCTACGAGCAGTACTTC	CASSSSWVRDRPYEQYF
16	NA	TRBV7-2	TRBJ2-7	TRBD2	TGTGCCAGCAGCTTGGTCTCCGCGGGGGGGCCGGGTGAGCAGTACTTC	CASSLVSAGGPGEQYF
14	NA	TRBV7-6	TRBJ1-6	NA	TGTGCCAGCAGCTTTAACAGCCAGTATTCACCCCTCCACTTT	CASSFNSQYSPLHF
16	NA	TRBV28	TRBJ2-1	TRBD2	TGTGCCAGCAGCCTCGAGCTAGCGGGATCCTACAATGAGCAGTTCTTC	CASSLELAGSYNEQFF
14	NA	TRBV13	TRBJ2-5	NA	TGTGCCAGCAGCTCGGGGACTTTCCAAGAGACCCAGTACTTC	CASSSGTFQETQYF
16	NA	TRBV7-2	TRBJ2-7	NA	TGTGCCAGCAGCTTAGGTACTACTCTGTACTCCTACGAGCAGTACTTC	CASSLGTTLYSYEQYF
12	NA	TRBV6-5	TRBJ1-2	NA	TGTGCCAGCAGTTACTCGCGAGGAGGCTACACCTTC	CASSYSRGGYTF
12	NA	TRBV29-1	TRBJ1-2	NA	TGCAGCGTGGCCCGGGGTTCCTATGGCTACACCTTC	CSVARGSYGYTF
14	NA	TRBV10-3	TRBJ2-2	TRBD1	TGTGCCATCAGTGCGACAGGGCAGGCCGGGGAGCTGTTTTTT	CAISATGQAGELFF
15	once	TRBV6-6	TRBJ1-5	NA	TGTGCCAGCAGTTTCTCAGGAGGGGCCAATCAGCCCCAGCATTTT	CASSFSGGANQPQHF
14	NA	TRBV6-5	TRBJ1-3	NA	TGTGCCAGCAGCCCCGGTCCTCTCGAGAACACCATATATTTT	CASSPGPLENTIYF
13	NA	TRBV27	TRBJ1-2	NA	TGTGCCAGCAGTCCCCGATCCGGGAGGGGCTACACCTTC	CASSPRSGRGYTF
13	NA	TRBV27	TRBJ2-7	TRBD2	TGTGCCAGCAAGTTAGCGGGGGGATCCGAGCAGTACTTC	CASKLAGGSEQYF
14	NA	TRBV27	TRBJ1-5	NA	TGTGCCAGCAGGCCCATACGGGGTCATCAGCCCCAGCATTTT	CASRPIRGHQPQHF
15	NA	TRBV5-4	TRBJ2-5	NA	TGTGCCAGCAGCTCCCACCGGGACTCCCAAGAGACCCAGTACTTC	CASSSHRDSQETQYF
12	NA	TRBV7-9	TRBJ2-7	NA	TGTGCCAGCAGCTTAGACAGAACCGAGCAGTACTTC	CASSLDRTEQYF
13	NA	TRBV2	TRBJ2-7	NA	TGTGCCAGCAGTGTTCAGGACTCCTACGAGCAGTACTTC	CASSVQDSYEQYF
12	NA	TRBV2	TRBJ1-6	NA	TGTGCCAGCAGGGGGGGTGATTCACCCCTCCACTTT	CASRGGDSPLHF
18	NA	TRBV4-3	TRBJ1-5	NA	TGCGCCAGCAGCCAAGACAGGTCGGGGGACCTAGGGGATCAGCCCCAGCATTTT	CASSQDRSGDLGDQPQHF
17	NA	TRBV4-2	TRBJ2-5	TRBD2	TGTGCCAGCAGCCCCTTGGTGGAGCGGGGGGGCCGGGAGACCCAGTACTTC	CASSPLVERGGRETQYF
14	NA	TRBV5-1	TRBJ1-4	NA	TGCGCCAGCAGCGCCACGGGTTATAATGAAAAACTGTTTTTT	CASSATGYNEKLFF
17	NA	TRBV7-8	TRBJ2-1	TRBD2	TGTGCCAGCAGCGGCCCCCGAGCGGGGGGTCCCAGCGATGAGCAGTTCTTC	CASSGPRAGGPSDEQFF
15	NA	TRBV5-1	TRBJ1-6	NA	TGCGCCAGCAGCTTGGAGCCGGAAACAGGATCACCCCTCCACTTT	CASSLEPETGSPLHF
15	NA	TRBV21-1	TRBJ2-1	NA	TGTGCCAGCAGCCAAGGACAGGGGGCCAGGAATGAGCAGTTCTTC	CASSQGQGARNEQFF
13	NA	TRBV5-1	TRBJ2-7	NA	TGCGCCAGCAGCTTGCTCAGCTCCTACGAGCAGTACTTC	CASSLLSSYEQYF
13	NA	TRBV5-1	TRBJ1-3	NA	TGCGCCAGCAGCTCGGACACTGGAAACACCATATATTTT	CASSSDTGNTIYF
15	NA	TRBV4-1	TRBJ2-4	NA	TGCGCCAGCAGCCAAGAGGCCAGGGAAGCAACCATTCAGTACTTC	CASSQEAREATIQYF
14	few	TRBV9	TRBJ2-1	NA	TGTGCCAGCAGTCCCGGGACTCTGATCTATGAGCAGTTCTTC	CASSPGTLIYEQFF
13	NA	TRBV11-2	TRBJ2-1	NA	TGTGCCAGCAGCTTAGAGCGGGGAAATGAGCAGTTCTTC	CASSLERGNEQFF
13	NA	TRBV6-5	TRBJ1-6	NA	TGTGCCACCACCCGGACAGCAAATTCACCCCTCCACTTT	CATTRTANSPLHF
16	NA	TRBV15	TRBJ2-1	TRBD2	TGTGCCACCAGCAGAGATCTGGGACTAGCTGGTCATGAGCAGTTCTTC	CATSRDLGLAGHEQFF
15	NA	TRBV5-1	TRBJ1-1	NA	TGCGCCAGCAGCTTGGGAACGACAGGCAACACTGAAGCTTTCTTT	CASSLGTTGNTEAFF
16	NA	TRBV5-3	TRBJ1-2	TRBD1	TGTGCCAGAAGCCTGACAGGGGTTAAACTGAACTATGGCTACACCTTC	CARSLTGVKLNYGYTF
14	NA	TRBV5-6	TRBJ2-7	TRBD1	TGTGCCAGCAGCTTGGGGACAGGGGGTAGCGAGCAGTACTTC	CASSLGTGGSEQYF
13	NA	TRBV7-6	TRBJ1-1	NA	TGTGCCAGCAGCCAAGAGGTAAACACTGAAGCTTTCTTT	CASSQEVNTEAFF
13	NA	TRBV2	TRBJ1-2	TRBD1	TGTGCCAGCAGCACGGGACAGGGTTATGGCTACACCTTC	CASSTGQGYGYTF
12	NA	TRBV5-1	TRBJ1-2	TRBD1	TGCGCCAGCAGCCCCGGGACAGTGGGCTACACCTTC	CASSPGTVGYTF
12	NA	TRBV25-1	TRBJ1-2	NA	TGTGCCAGTGGCAGACAGTCTCACGGCTACACCTTC	CASGRQSHGYTF
16	NA	TRBV10-3	TRBJ1-2	TRBD1	TGTGCCATCAGTGAGTTCCGGACAGGGGACGATTCCGGCTACACCTTC	CAISEFRTGDDSGYTF
14	NA	TRBV7-3	TRBJ2-5	NA	TGTGCCAGCAGCTTAATACCCGGAGCGGGGACCCAGTACTTC	CASSLIPGAGTQYF
14	NA	TRBV29-1	TRBJ1-4	TRBD1	TGCAGCGTCGCGACAGGGGGTAATAATGAAAAACTGTTTTTT	CSVATGGNNEKLFF
14	once	TRBV10-3	TRBJ1-2	NA	TGTGCCACCACGACACAGGGAAGTGGCTATGGCTACACCTTC	CATTTQGSGYGYTF